The 8 T cell receptor beta chains listed next were all sequenced from one sample in a study of response to subunit inactivated influenza vaccine (dated by TCRdb to the late 2010s). Library construction relied on RT-PCR. TCRdb records Illumina HiSeq 2500 as the sequencer. TCRdb passed the public sequencing reads through fastp at Q25 and MiXCR, retaining productive beta sequences. Entries are consolidated by CDR3 protein sequence, retaining the most common genes and DNA. The sample table records 300,000 to 350,000 distinct CDR3 sequences; 22% of these occur just once. The biggest ten clones account for approximately 10% of the sample. Source: PBMCs from blood, taken approximately 22 months after vaccination. Receptor source: a man aged 45-69 years who received an inactivated influenza vaccine. Donor details come from another sample of the same person, matched by shared clones.

This clonotype appeared a single time. The chain carries TRBV5-6 and TRBJ2-7, with 8 bases matching TRBD1. The CDR3 sequence is 14 residues long. CDR1 and CDR2 (germline): SGHDT, YYEEEE. V trimming: 4 bases; J trimming: 6 bases; junction bases outside the gene matches: 9. The CDR3 here is CASSLRTGRGEQYF. CDR3 sequence (DNA): TGTGCCAGCAGCCTCCGGACAGGGCGCGGCGAGCAGTACTTC. The whole variable domain, filled in from reference TRBV5-6 and TRBJ2-7, reads DAGVTQSPTHLIKTRGQQVTLRCSPKSGHDTVSWYQQALGQGPQFIFQYYEEEERQRGNFPDRFSGHQFPNYSSELNVNALLLGDSALYLCASSLRTGRGEQYFGPGTRLTVT.

The genes are TRBV3-1 and TRBJ1-6, with D possibly TRBD1 on 5 matching bases. Per the germline V gene, CDR1 is LGHDT and CDR2 is YNNKEL (reference sequence). Trimming stripped 0 bases from V and 10 bases from J, with 13 bases between. The CDR3 spans 15 residues. The CDR3 DNA sequence: TGTGCCAGCAGCCAAGAAGGGGTTAAGTACTCACCCCTCCACTTT. Translated, it gives CASSQEGVKYSPLHF.

This clonotype was counted a few times. The V call is TRBV3-1, the J call TRBJ1-5; 8 nucleotides agree with TRBD1. In germline, CDR1 is LGHDT, CDR2 YNNKEL (reference sequence). V lost 1 base and J lost 0; bases outside the gene matches: 2. This CDR3 comprises 16 residues. For the CDR3, the DNA is TGTGCCAGCAGCCAAGCGACAGGGGATAGCAATCAGCCCCAGCATTTT. Translating gives CASSQATGDSNQPQHF.

V is TRBV6-2 or TRBV6-3 and J is TRBJ2-6; D tentatively fits TRBD1 or TRBD2 (6 bases each). This CDR3 region has 17 residues. V was cut by 8 bases and J by 4 bases, with 21 bases left in between. Germline V gene data show CDR1 as MNHEY and CDR2 as SVGEGT. The CDR3 nucleotides read TGTGCCAGCCTTACCCCATCGGGGGCGGACGGGGCCAACGTCCTGACTTTC. Amino acids: CASLTPSGADGANVLTF.

This clonotype was counted only a few times. The chain carries TRBV10-3 and TRBJ2-3, with D perhaps TRBD1 (5 bases). Germline loops: CDR1 ENHRY, CDR2 SYGVKD. Trimming pared 4 bases from V and 2 bases from J, leaving 16 bases between. This CDR3 spans 16 amino acids. The CDR3 DNA sequence: TGTGCCATCAGTGTCAGGGAAATCAGCTCCACAGATACGCAGTATTTT. Translating it yields CAISVREISSTDTQYF.

The rearrangement links TRBV24-1 to TRBJ2-5; D may be TRBD2 (6 bases). This CDR3 has 13 amino acids. Per the germline V gene, CDR1 is KGHDR and CDR2 is SFDVKD. The ends were cut back, 10 bases at V and 4 bases at J, with 15 bases in the middle. The CDR3 here is CATARVGGETQYF. For the CDR3, the DNA is TGTGCCACGGCGAGAGTGGGGGGAGAGACCCAGTACTTC.

V and J are TRBV5-1 and TRBJ1-3, with D hard to call. Germline loops: CDR1 SGHRS, CDR2 YFSETQ. The CDR3 is 16 amino acids. V was cut by 0 bases and J by 0 bases, with 10 bases left in between. The CDR3 is CASSLEGRSSGNTIYF. CDR3 bases: TGCGCCAGCAGCTTGGAAGGCCGGAGCTCTGGAAACACCATATATTTT.

The V and J genes are TRBV10-3 and TRBJ2-1; TRBD2 matches 7 bases. V shed 6 bases, J shed 3 bases, and the junction held 14 bases outside the gene matches. Germline CDR1 is ENHRY and CDR2 is SYGVKD. There are 17 residues in the CDR3. The CDR3 region has the DNA TGTGCCATCAGCCCCCCAACTGGGTCTAGCGGCTACAATGAGCAGTTCTTC. This sequence encodes CAISPPTGSSGYNEQFF.